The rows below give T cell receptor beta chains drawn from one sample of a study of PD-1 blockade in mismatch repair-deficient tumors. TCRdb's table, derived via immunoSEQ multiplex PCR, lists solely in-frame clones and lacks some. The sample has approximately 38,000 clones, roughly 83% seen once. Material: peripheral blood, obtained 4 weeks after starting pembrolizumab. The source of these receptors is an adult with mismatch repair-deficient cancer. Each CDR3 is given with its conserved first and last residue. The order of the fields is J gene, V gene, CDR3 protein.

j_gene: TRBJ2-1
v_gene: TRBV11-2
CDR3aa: CASSLDQRDYNEQFF

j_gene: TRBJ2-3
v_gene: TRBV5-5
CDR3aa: CASSLPRTHPNTQYF

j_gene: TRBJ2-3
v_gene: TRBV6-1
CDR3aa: CASSPRKPSTDTQYF

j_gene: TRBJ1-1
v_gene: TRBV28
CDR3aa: CASSPPVSFTEAFF

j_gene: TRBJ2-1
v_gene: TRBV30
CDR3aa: CAWSLAGPNDEQFF

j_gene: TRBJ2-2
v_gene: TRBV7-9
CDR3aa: CASRRGAGELFF

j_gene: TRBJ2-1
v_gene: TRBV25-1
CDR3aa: CASSEPGTGSYNEQFF

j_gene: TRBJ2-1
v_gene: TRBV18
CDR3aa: CASSRPTGDSEQFF

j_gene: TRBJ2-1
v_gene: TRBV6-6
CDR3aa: CASSDRDSGKQFF

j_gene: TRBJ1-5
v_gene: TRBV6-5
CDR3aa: CASSGQWDQPQHF

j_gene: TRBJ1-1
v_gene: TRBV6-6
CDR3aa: CASSYPSNTEAFF

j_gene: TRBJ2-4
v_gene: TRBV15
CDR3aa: CATSRDKGLAGVGAKNIQYF

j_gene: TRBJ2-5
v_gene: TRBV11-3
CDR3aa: CASRATGAVETQYF

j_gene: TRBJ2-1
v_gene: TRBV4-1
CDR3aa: CASSQDRGTRRVQYNEQFF

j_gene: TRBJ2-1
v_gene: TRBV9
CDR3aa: CASSDGEVEREDNEQFF

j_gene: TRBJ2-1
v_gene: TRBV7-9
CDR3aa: CASSPSGNGRTYNEQFF

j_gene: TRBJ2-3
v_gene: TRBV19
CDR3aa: CASSYDSSTDTQYF

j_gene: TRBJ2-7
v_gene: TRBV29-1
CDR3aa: CSVVSDRSYEQYF

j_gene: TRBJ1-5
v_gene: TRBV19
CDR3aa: CASSQVVGQPQHF

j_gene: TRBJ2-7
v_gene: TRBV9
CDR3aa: CASSGPKTGDEQYF

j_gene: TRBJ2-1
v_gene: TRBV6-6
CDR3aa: CASSSAGGWNEQFF

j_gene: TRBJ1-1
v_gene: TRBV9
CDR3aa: CASSYSPDRGAFF

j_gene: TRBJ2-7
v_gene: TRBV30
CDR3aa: CAWSRTGSYEQYF

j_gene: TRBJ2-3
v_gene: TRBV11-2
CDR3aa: CASSFHLGTDTQYF

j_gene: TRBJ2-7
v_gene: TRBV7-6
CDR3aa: CASSPDRVSYEQYF

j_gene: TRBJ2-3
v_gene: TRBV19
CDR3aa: CASSTGPTGVTQYF

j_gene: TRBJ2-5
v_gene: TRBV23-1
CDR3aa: CASSQSPAPEGETQYF

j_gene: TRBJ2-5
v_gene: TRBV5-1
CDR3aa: CASSPDSFGETQYF

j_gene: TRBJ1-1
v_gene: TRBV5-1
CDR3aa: CASSLAGLTEAFF

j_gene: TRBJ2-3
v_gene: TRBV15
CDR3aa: CATSQFGVGQSGDTQYF

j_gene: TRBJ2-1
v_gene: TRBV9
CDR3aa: CASSVAGGGEQFF

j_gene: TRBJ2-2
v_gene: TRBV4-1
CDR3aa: CASRTGVAGELFF

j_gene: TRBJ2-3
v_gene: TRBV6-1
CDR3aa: CARRTGATDTQYF

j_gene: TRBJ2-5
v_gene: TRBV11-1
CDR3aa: CASSPLEGVETQYF

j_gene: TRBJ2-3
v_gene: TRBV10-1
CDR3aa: CASSESWGTDTQYF

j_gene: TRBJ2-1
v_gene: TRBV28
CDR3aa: CASSHRVGWNEQFF

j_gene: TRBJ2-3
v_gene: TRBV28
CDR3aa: CASNGQGRLDTQYF

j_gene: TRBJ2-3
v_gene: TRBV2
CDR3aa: CASSTAEASTDTQYF

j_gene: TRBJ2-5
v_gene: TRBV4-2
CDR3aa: CASSLGTSGQETQYF

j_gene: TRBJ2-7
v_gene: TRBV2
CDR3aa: CASSEAQLLRLYYEQYF

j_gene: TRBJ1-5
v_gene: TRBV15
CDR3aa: CATSKTGGGQPQHF

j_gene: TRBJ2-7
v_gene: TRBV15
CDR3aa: CATSRDAGSYEQYF

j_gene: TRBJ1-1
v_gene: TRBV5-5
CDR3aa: CASSNRTGRDTEAFF

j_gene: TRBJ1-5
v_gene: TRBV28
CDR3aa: CASSLLGEGQPQHF

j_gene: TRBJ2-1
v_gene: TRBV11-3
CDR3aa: CASTKGLAGPNEQFF

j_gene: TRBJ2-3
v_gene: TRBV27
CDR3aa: CASSFRTGSTDTQYF

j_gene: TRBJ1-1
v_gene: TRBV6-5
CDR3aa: CASSYSAGVGTEAFF

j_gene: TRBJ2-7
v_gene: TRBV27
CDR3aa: CASKGSLSSYEQYF

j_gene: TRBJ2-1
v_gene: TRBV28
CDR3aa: CASSPLKWADEQFF

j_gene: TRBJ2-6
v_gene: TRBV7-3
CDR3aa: CASSPDRGHGANVLTF

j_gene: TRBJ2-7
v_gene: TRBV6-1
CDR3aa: CASSLQGGSYEQYF

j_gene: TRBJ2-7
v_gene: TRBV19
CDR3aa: CASSMGQAPYEQYF

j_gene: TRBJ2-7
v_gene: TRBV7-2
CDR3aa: CASSPGTSGATRQYF

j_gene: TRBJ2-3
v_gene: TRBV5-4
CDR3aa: CASSLAPGEGTDTQYF

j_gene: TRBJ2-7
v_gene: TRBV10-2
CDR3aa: CATGQIYEQYF

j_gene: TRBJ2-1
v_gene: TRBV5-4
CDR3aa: CASSFELAASYNEQFF

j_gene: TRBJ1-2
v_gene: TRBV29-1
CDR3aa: CSVEDQGAGYGYTF